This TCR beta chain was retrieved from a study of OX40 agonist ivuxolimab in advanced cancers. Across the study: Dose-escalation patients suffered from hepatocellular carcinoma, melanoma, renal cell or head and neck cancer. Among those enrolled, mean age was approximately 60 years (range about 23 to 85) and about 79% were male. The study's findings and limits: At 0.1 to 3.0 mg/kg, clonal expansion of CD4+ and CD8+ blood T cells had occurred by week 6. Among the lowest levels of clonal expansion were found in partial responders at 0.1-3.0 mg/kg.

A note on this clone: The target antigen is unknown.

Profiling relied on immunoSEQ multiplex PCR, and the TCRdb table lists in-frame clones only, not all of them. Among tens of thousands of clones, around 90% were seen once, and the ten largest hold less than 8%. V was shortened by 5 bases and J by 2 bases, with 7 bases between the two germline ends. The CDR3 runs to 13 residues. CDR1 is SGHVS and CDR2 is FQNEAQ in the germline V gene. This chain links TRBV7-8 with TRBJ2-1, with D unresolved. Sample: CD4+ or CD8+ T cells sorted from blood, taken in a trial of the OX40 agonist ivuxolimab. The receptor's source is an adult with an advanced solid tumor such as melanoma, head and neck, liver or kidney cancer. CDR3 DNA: TGTGCCAGCAGCCTTGACCCCTACAATGAGCAGTTCTTC. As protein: CASSLDPYNEQFF.